The clone carrying this T cell receptor (beta chain) was seen just once. Its antigen is currently unknown. This record belongs to a study of cytomegalovirus exposure and HLA in healthy donors. Findings and limits, study-wide: Accounts indicate the classifier identified cytomegalovirus status with strong specificity and sensitivity.

CDR3 size: 17 residues. V shed 0 bases and J 6 bases; nucleotides not matched to a gene: 13. The germline V gene encodes CDR1 GTSNPN and CDR2 SVGIG (reference sequence). The PCR used 60 Vbeta and 13 Jbeta primers. Assay used: immunoSEQ multiplex PCR; TCRdb lists only in-frame clones, some missing. The repertoire consists of more than 95,000 clones, with 78% occurring once and the leading ten covering around 9.9%. What was sequenced was PBMCs. The chain links TRBV30 to TRBJ2-3, with 9 bases aligning to TRBD2. This clonotype was obtained from a man aged 30 to 39 in good health and CMV-seropositive. The CDR3 loop is CAWSVRWAGGRSDTQYF. CDR3 bases: TGTGCCTGGAGTGTACGGTGGGCGGGAGGGCGGTCGGATACGCAGTATTTT.